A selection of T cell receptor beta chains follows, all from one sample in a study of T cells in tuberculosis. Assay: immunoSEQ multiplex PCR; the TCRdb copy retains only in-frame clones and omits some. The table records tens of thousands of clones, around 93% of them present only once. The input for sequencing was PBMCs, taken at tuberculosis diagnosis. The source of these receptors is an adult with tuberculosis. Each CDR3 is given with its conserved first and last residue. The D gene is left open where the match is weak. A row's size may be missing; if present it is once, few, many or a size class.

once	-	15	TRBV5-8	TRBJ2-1	TGTGCCAGCAGCTTGTGGTCAGAACTATACAATGAGCAGTTCTTC	CASSLWSELYNEQFF
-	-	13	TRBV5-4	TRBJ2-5	TGTGCCAGCAAGGTCGGAGGGTGGGAGACCCAGTACTTC	CASKVGGWETQYF
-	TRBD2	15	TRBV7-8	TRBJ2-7	TGTGCCAGCAGCCCGATTCGGACTAGAGGAGGGGAGCAGTACTTC	CASSPIRTRGGEQYF
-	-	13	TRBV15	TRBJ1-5	TGTGCCACCAGCAGAGAATGGAGGCAGCCCCAGCATTTT	CATSREWRQPQHF
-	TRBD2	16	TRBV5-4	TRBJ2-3	TGTGCCAGCAGCTTCGGGACTAGCGGATCCACAGATACGCAGTATTTT	CASSFGTSGSTDTQYF
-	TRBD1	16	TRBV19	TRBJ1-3	TGTGCCAGTACTCATGGACAGGGATTATCTGGAAACACCATATATTTT	CASTHGQGLSGNTIYF
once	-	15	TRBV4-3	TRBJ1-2	TGCGCCAGCAGCCAAGACCCCGGGAAGACCTATGGCTACACCTTC	CASSQDPGKTYGYTF
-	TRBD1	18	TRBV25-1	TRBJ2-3	TGTGCCAGCAGTGGTACCGGGACAGGGAGTGTGGCAGCAGATACGCAGTATTTT	CASSGTGTGSVAADTQYF
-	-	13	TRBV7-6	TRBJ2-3	TGTGCCAGCAGGGGGGGGGCCCCAGATACGCAGTATTTT	CASRGGAPDTQYF
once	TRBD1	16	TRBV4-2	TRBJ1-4	TGTGCCAGCAGCCAAGCCGCAGGACAGGGGGCCGAAAAACTGTTTTTT	CASSQAAGQGAEKLFF
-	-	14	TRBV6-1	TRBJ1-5	TGTGCCAGCGGATTCGACGGAGACTCCCAGCCCCAGCATTTT	CASGFDGDSQPQHF
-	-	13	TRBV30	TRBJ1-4	TGTGCTTGGGGGCCCGGCTATAATGAAAAACTGTTTTTT	CAWGPGYNEKLFF
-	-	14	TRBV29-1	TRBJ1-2	TGCAGCGTTATCCTGACGGGTAATAACTATGGCTACACCTTC	CSVILTGNNYGYTF
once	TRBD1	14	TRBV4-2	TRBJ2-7	TGTGCCAGCAGCCAAGATGACAGGGGTGGCGAGCAGTACTTC	CASSQDDRGGEQYF
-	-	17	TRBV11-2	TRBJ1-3	TGTGCCAGCAGCATCCCGGGTGTTTCGCCCTCTGGAAACACCATATATTTT	CASSIPGVSPSGNTIYF
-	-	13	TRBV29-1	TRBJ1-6	TGCAGCGCAAAAACCCCGGGGGATTCACCCCTCCACTTT	CSAKTPGDSPLHF